This record covers a single TCR beta chain. Its cognate antigen is unknown. The sequenced template was cDNA made from the entire isolated RNA. Measured with immunoSEQ multiplex PCR; TCRdb has only the in-frame clones, and not every one. The table records roughly 300,000 clones, 12% to 15% of them present only once. Per the germline V gene, CDR1 is MNHEY and CDR2 is SVGAGI. The CDR3 is made up of 14 amino acids. The V segment lost 5 bases and the J segment 4 bases; nucleotides outside the gene matches: 8. These data come from a study of beta chain features in type 1 diabetes. General study points: A greater similarity of naive, central memory and Treg TCRB repertoires was seen among patients than among healthy donors.

The source material was central memory CD4+ T cells from blood. V usage is TRBV6-5 and J usage is TRBJ2-7, with TRBD2 identical over 7 bases. This sequence was found in a young man in good health. CDR3 amino acids: CASSPGAAGYEQYF. CDR3 sequence (DNA): TGTGCCAGCAGTCCGGGCGCAGCGGGATACGAGCAGTACTTC.